The clone carrying this TCR beta chain was counted at least ten times. Its specificity is unknown. Between the trimmed V and J ends, which lost 5 bases and 4 bases, there was a span of 9 bases. In germline, CDR1 is MNHEY, CDR2 SVGAGI. The CDR3 contains 14 residues. TCRdb redid the calling of the RACE reads with MiXCR, one entry per CDR3 protein. The top ten clones hold 1.3% to 1.5% of a sample with roughly 140,000 distinct CDR3 sequences, approximately 12% of them seen once. The entry originates in a study of human T cells and chemical hapten exposure. The time point is: patch test 2, 6 weeks after DPC sensitization. The treatment is: therapeutic diphenylcyclopropenone sensitization with weekly scalp DPC. Unseparated into fractions, whole blood served as the source from which total RNA was extracted. Study-level points and caveats: The presence of alopecia in the donors means their immune response may differ from healthy people's.

The chain links TRBV6-5 to TRBJ1-6, with D hard to call. This TCR was sampled from a woman aged 45-65 years with alopecia areata. Some clones in this sample may be carry-over from other donors' samples. Specimen: whole blood, collected in connection with sensitization to the hapten diphenylcyclopropenone (DPC). Written as DNA, the CDR3 is TGTGCCAGCAGTCGGACGGAATATAATTCACCCCTCCACTTT. Protein product: CASSRTEYNSPLHF.